This TCR beta chain was captured in a study of blood T cell repertoires in COVID-19. The overall study: The United States, Italy and Spain were the sources of the acute and convalescent COVID-19 samples. PBMCs, B-cell-depleted T cells, or T cells provided the cDNA or gDNA that made up the material.

Original processing methods: Estimated nucleated cell counts came from reference gene primer amplification. Profiled with immunoSEQ multiplex PCR; TCRdb holds only in-frame clones, not every one. V, J and clone size are taken as reported in that table, and D and trimming were inferred from the DNA itself. The sample yields approximately 100,000 clones, about 90% seen once. Trimming took 1 base from V and 4 from J, leaving 5 bases between them. Germline V CDR1 and CDR2: LGHDT, YNNKEL (reference sequence). This CDR3 region has 13 residues. This sequence joins TRBV3-1 (or the pseudogene TRBV3-2) and TRBJ1-3; D not resolved. The sequence came from a woman aged 55-69 years with acute or convalescent COVID-19. Sequenced: peripheral blood. CDR3 nucleotides: TGTGCCAGCAGCCAAGCTCCGGGAAACACCATATATTTT. It is translated as CASSQAPGNTIYF.